Each of the 22 T cell receptor beta chains below was sequenced from the same sample in a study of blood T cell repertoires in COVID-19. Clones were sequenced by immunoSEQ multiplex PCR, and TCRdb holds only the in-frame ones, with some missing. The data show around 250,000 clones, with about 89% seen just once and about 8.6% held by the top ten. Material for sequencing was peripheral blood. The receptors were gathered from a man aged 35-49 years with active or convalescent COVID-19.

CDR3 residues: CASSYRTGTGDYEQYF. The CDR3 DNA sequence: TGTGCCAGCAGTTACCGTACCGGGACAGGGGACTACGAGCAGTACTTC. This rearrangement joins TRBV6-5 to TRBJ2-7, with TRBD1 identical over 10 bases. Germline V lookup: CDR1 MNHEY, CDR2 SVGAGI. Germline trimming cut 2 bases from V and 3 bases from J; bases unmatched to any gene: 7. The CDR3 consists of 16 residues.

The rearrangement links TRBV4-1 to TRBJ2-1; D gene unclear. The germline V and J ends were trimmed by 0 bases and 2 bases, with 11 bases remaining between them. CDR1 is MGHRA, CDR2 YSYEKL, per germline. The CDR3 runs 16 residues. This CDR3 reads CASSQEAPGAYNEQFF. The CDR3 DNA is TGCGCCAGCAGCCAAGAGGCCCCTGGAGCCTACAATGAGCAGTTCTTC.

This chain connects TRBV3-1 (or the pseudogene TRBV3-2) to TRBJ2-1, with a tentative D call TRBD1 (6 bases). V was trimmed by 1 base and J by 6 bases, leaving 7 bases between them. CDR1 and CDR2 (germline): LGHDT, YNNKEL (reference sequence). CDR3 length equals 13 residues. For the CDR3, the DNA is TGTGCCAGCAGCCAAGGACAGGTCAATGAGCAGTTCTTC. Its protein product is CASSQGQVNEQFF.

The gene calls are TRBV3-1 (or the pseudogene TRBV3-2) and TRBJ2-3; 12 nucleotides align to TRBD2. CDR3 size: 15 residues. Germline trimming cut 4 bases from V and 2 bases from J; bases unmatched to any gene: 1. Germline lookup yields CDR1 LGHDT and CDR2 YNNKEL (reference sequence). CDR3 protein: CASSRTSGNTDTQYF. The DNA for the CDR3 is TGTGCCAGCAGCCGGACTAGCGGGAACACAGATACGCAGTATTTT.

CDR3 coding DNA: TGTGCCATCAGTGGGACAGGGGGTACAACTAATGAAAAACTGTTTTTT. Translation gives CAISGTGGTTNEKLFF. The chain is built from TRBV10-3 and TRBJ1-4, with 10 bases aligning to TRBD1. CDR1 ENHRY and CDR2 SYGVKD come from the germline V gene. Trimming cost V 4 bases and J 0 bases; bases outside gene matches: 2. The CDR3 extends over 16 amino acids.

The table lists this clone with a few counts. V gene TRBV28 combines with J gene TRBJ1-3, with D unresolved. CDR3 length: 18 residues. Germline CDR1 reads MDHEN; CDR2 reads SYDVKM. Trimming took 6 bases from V and 0 from J, leaving 21 bases between them. The CDR3 region has the DNA TGTGCCAGCAGGCGGTGGTTCGGGAGGGAGAGCTCTGGAAACACCATATATTTT. Encoded protein: CASRRWFGRESSGNTIYF. Supplemented by reference TRBV28 and TRBJ1-3, the full variable domain reads DVKVTQSSRYLVKRTGEKVFLECVQDMDHENMFWYRQDPGLGLRLIYFSYDVKMKEKGDIPEGYSVSREKKERFSLILESASTNQTSMYLCASRRWFGRESSGNTIYFGEGSWLTVV.

This clone is a singleton in its sample. The rearrangement uses TRBV28 and TRBJ1-1; 9 nucleotides align to TRBD1. The germline gives CDR1 MDHEN, CDR2 SYDVKM. There are 16 residues in the CDR3. After removal of 4 bases from V and 11 bases from J, the junction contained 17 bases not matched to a gene. The CDR3 DNA reads TGTGCCAGCAGTTCACCCCCTACGACAGGGGGATCATGGGCTTTCTTT. It codes for CASSSPPTTGGSWAFF.

V is TRBV27 and J is TRBJ1-2, with 8 nucleotides matching TRBD1. This CDR3 has 13 amino acids. Germline V gene data show CDR1 as MNHEY and CDR2 as SMNVEV (reference sequence). Trimming took 6 bases from V and 6 from J; bases not matched to a gene: 6. CDR3 DNA sequence: TGTGCCAGCAGCCTCGACAGGGGACATGGCTACACCTTC. Translated: CASSLDRGHGYTF.

For the CDR3, the DNA is TGCGCCAGCAGCCAAGATCCCGCAGATACGCAGTATTTT. Translation gives CASSQDPADTQYF. The gene calls are TRBV4-1 and TRBJ2-3, with D unresolved. CDR3 length: 13 residues. V gave up 0 bases and J gave up 4 bases, with 5 bases separating them. Germline lookup yields CDR1 MGHRA and CDR2 YSYEKL.

The chain has TRBV29-1 and TRBJ2-1, with TRBD1 matching over 7 bases. V was pared by 5 bases and J by 3 bases, with 10 bases of the junction left unmatched. The CDR3 runs to 15 residues. CDR1 is SQVTM and CDR2 is ANQGSEA in the germline V gene. The CDR3 coding sequence is TGCAGCGTTATCTACCAGACAGGGAACTACAATGAGCAGTTCTTC. Translated, it gives CSVIYQTGNYNEQFF.

The J gene is TRBJ2-2, the V gene TRBV29-1, with D unclear. This CDR3 spans 13 amino acids. V lost 6 bases and J 0 bases, leaving 8 bases between the germline ends. CDR1 and CDR2 from the germline V gene are SQVTM and ANQGSEA. The CDR3 DNA is TGCAGCGTGAGCGACCCGAACACCGGGGAGCTGTTTTTT. Translating it yields CSVSDPNTGELFF.

The rearrangement links TRBV24-1 to TRBJ1-2, with a weak D call TRBD1 (6 bases). Germline V CDR1 and CDR2: KGHDR, SFDVKD. V was clipped by 9 bases and J by 3 bases, with 13 bases between them. The CDR3 length is 13 residues. The CDR3 region has the DNA TGTGCCACCGGGGGGGCTAGAGACTATGGCTACACCTTC. Translation: CATGGARDYGYTF.

This chain joins TRBV7-3 and TRBJ1-2; 8 bases agree with TRBD1. The CDR3 extends over 17 amino acids. Germline CDR1 is SGHTA and CDR2 is FQGTGA. With V trimmed by 5 bases and J by 5 bases, 16 bases remained unmatched. CDR3: CASSPGQGPSTGYGYTF. The CDR3 nucleotides are TGTGCCAGCAGCCCAGGACAGGGACCGTCAACTGGGTATGGCTACACCTTC.

The chain recombines TRBV7-9 with TRBJ2-7, with D perhaps TRBD1 (5 bases). Trimming stripped 4 bases from V and 2 bases from J, with 12 bases between. This CDR3 has 14 residues. CDR1 SEHNR and CDR2 FQNEAQ come from the germline V gene (reference sequence). CDR3 DNA sequence: TGTGCCAGCAGCTCCACAGGCTACCCCTACGAGCAGTACTTC. Translated, it gives CASSSTGYPYEQYF.

The chain couples TRBV10-3 to TRBJ1-5; D remains unclear. The CDR3 is made up of 17 amino acids. Germline lookup yields CDR1 ENHRY and CDR2 SYGVKD. Trimming removed 3 bases from V and 2 bases from J, with 17 bases in between. CDR3 nucleotide sequence: TGTGCCATCAGTGAAGAGGGCAGGTCGGGCGGCAATCAGCCCCAGCATTTT. Protein product: CAISEEGRSGGNQPQHF.

The chain combines TRBV7-9 with TRBJ2-7; D ambiguous. The germline V gene has CDR1 SEHNR and CDR2 FQNEAQ (reference sequence). The V and J ends lost 5 bases and 0 bases respectively, with 14 bases between them. This CDR3 spans 15 amino acids. CDR3 in amino acids: CASSPWSTSSYEQYF. The CDR3 coding sequence is TGTGCCAGCAGCCCATGGAGCACAAGCTCCTACGAGCAGTACTTC. The variable domain in full, with the rest retrieved from reference TRBV7-9 and TRBJ2-7, is DTGVSQNPRHKITKRGQNVTFRCDPISEHNRLYWYRQTLGQGPEFLTYFQNEAQLEKSRLLSDRFSAERPKGSFSTLEIQRTEQGDSAMYLCASSPWSTSSYEQYFGPGTRLTVT.

For this clone: Other nucleotide sequences from this sample produce the same CDR3. The chain combines TRBV5-1 with TRBJ2-1; 10 positions agree with TRBD2. The trim removed 0 bases at V and 3 bases at J, leaving 0 bases unmatched. CDR1 is SGHRS and CDR2 is YFSETQ in the germline V gene. CDR3 length equals 15 residues. CDR3: CASSLGTSGYNEQFF. Here the CDR3 DNA reads TGCGCCAGCAGCTTGGGGACTAGCGGCTACAATGAGCAGTTCTTC.

The rearrangement links TRBV28 to TRBJ1-2; 11 bases are a match to TRBD1. The CDR3 consists of 15 residues. Per the germline V gene, CDR1 is MDHEN and CDR2 is SYDVKM. Trimming cost V 5 bases and J 6 bases; bases outside gene matches: 8. CDR3 bases: TGTGCCAGCAGTCCCGGGACAGGGGGATCTGATGGCTACACCTTC. It encodes CASSPGTGGSDGYTF.

This chain links TRBV4-1 with TRBJ2-7; D call uncertain. Trimming left V 0 bases short and J 2 bases short, with 8 bases between. Per the germline V gene, CDR1 is MGHRA and CDR2 is YSYEKL. The CDR3 has 14 residues. CDR3 sequence: CASSQELQTYEQYF. CDR3 DNA sequence: TGCGCCAGCAGCCAAGAGTTACAGACCTACGAGCAGTACTTC.

This chain joins TRBV2 and TRBJ1-5, with D tentatively TRBD1 (6 bases). The V gene lost 4 bases and the J gene lost 9 bases, with 10 bases spanning the gap. The CDR3 extends over 12 amino acids. Germline CDR1 and CDR2: SNHLY and FYNNEI. In nucleotides, the CDR3 is TGTGCCAGCAGTGGCCAGGGGTGGCCCCAGCATTTT. Protein product: CASSGQGWPQHF.

The chain has TRBV9 and TRBJ1-6; D is unclear. Germline V gene sequence: CDR1 SGDLS, CDR2 YYNGEE. This CDR3 is 12 amino acids long. V shed 4 bases and J shed 6 bases, with 5 bases lying between them. CDR3 nucleotides: TGTGCCAGCAGCACATCTAATTCACCCCTCCACTTT. This codes for CASSTSNSPLHF.

The CDR3 loop reads CASLPTGAQNTEAFF. The CDR3 nucleotides are TGCGCCAGCCTCCCAACAGGGGCCCAGAACACTGAAGCTTTCTTT. The rearrangement joins TRBV10-2 to TRBJ1-1, with 7 positions matching TRBD1. CDR1 WSHSY and CDR2 SAAADI come from the germline V gene. Trimming took 8 bases from V and 1 from J; bases not matched to a gene: 10. The CDR3 contains 15 residues.